This TCR beta chain was sequenced in a study of blood T cell repertoires in COVID-19. Study in general: From the United States, Italy and Spain came samples of acute and convalescent COVID-19. In each case, the material was cDNA or gDNA derived from T cells, B-cell-depleted T cells, or PBMCs.

Methods used by the authors: Scientists estimated how many nucleated cells there were by amplifying reference gene primers. Only in-frame clones appear in the TCRdb table, and some are missing; sequencing was by immunoSEQ multiplex PCR. The V and J calls and clone size are taken from that table; D and trimming were inferred from the DNA. The sample has about 76,000 clones, about 85% seen once. A Seattle source enrolled patients during active infection and followed them longitudinally. The sample comprised peripheral blood. This receptor was obtained from a man aged 60-69 years with COVID-19, enrolled during active disease.

The DNA of the CDR3 is TGCGCCAGCAGCTTGGCCACCACAGGGGAGACTGAAGCTTTCTTT. It translates to CASSLATTGETEAFF. The chain combines TRBV5-1 with TRBJ1-1; 7 bases match TRBD1. CDR3 length equals 15 residues. The trim removed 0 bases at V and 5 bases at J, leaving 7 bases unmatched. The V gene's germline CDR1 is SGHRS and CDR2 YFSETQ.